This T cell receptor beta chain stems from a study of chemoradiotherapy in HPV16-positive cancers. Profiled with immunoSEQ multiplex PCR; TCRdb holds only in-frame clones, not every one. The sample has about 15,000 clones, about three quarters seen once; the top ten hold roughly 1.4%. Germline values: CDR1 LGHNA, CDR2 YSLEER. The CDR3 extends over 13 amino acids. Trimming left V 2 bases short and J 7 bases short, with 6 bases between. Sample collection occurred from a patient who underwent chemoradiotherapy. The sequence came from a human donor with HPV-associated anogenital cancer. The J gene is TRBJ1-6, the V gene TRBV4-3, with D hard to call. The CDR3 loop is CASSQNENSPLHF. CDR3 DNA sequence: TGCGCCAGCAGCCAAAACGAGAATTCACCCCTCCACTTT.